Described below is a single T cell receptor (beta chain) sequence and its context. V shed 6 bases and J 4 bases; nucleotides not matched to a gene: 6. The length of the CDR3 is 16 residues. The V gene's germline CDR1 is SNHLY and CDR2 FYNNEI. In the study's own analysis: Estimation of nucleated cell counts was performed using reference gene primer amplification. Measured with immunoSEQ multiplex PCR; TCRdb has only the in-frame clones, and not every one. V and J calls and clone size are given by that table; D and trimming were obtained from the DNA. The top ten hold less than 2% of the sample, which has roughly 34,000 clones, about 90% seen once. The data were obtained in a study of blood T cell repertoires in COVID-19.

V and J are TRBV2 and TRBJ2-2; 12 nucleotides match TRBD2. Sequenced sample: peripheral blood. This sequence originates from a man in his 60s with active COVID-19. The CDR3: CASSETSGGPTGELFF. Written as DNA, the CDR3 is TGTGCCAGCAGCGAAACTAGCGGGGGGCCCACCGGGGAGCTGTTTTTT.